This record looks at one T cell receptor beta chain sequence and its context. Its antigen remains unknown. This sample is part of a study of cytomegalovirus exposure and HLA in healthy donors. Study results and limitations: Approximately 160 TCR beta chains were listed as cytomegalovirus-associated.

An approximately 120-subject validation cohort, separate from the roughly 670-subject first cohort, supplied the donors. Assay used: immunoSEQ multiplex PCR; TCRdb lists only in-frame clones, some missing. Of around 61,000 clones in the sample, 80% to 95% are singletons; the top ten hold roughly 5.2%. Source material: PBMCs. This receptor was obtained from a man between 18 and 35 years old in good health and CMV-seropositive.

CDR3 amino acids: CASSFPPPGGRYEQYF. In DNA, the CDR3 is TGTGCCAGCAGCTTCCCCCCTCCCGGTGGGCGCTACGAGCAGTACTTC. The J gene is TRBJ2-7, the V gene TRBV28; no clear D. The ends were cut back, 6 bases at V and 3 bases at J, with 21 bases in the middle. Per germline, CDR1 MDHEN and CDR2 SYDVKM. CDR3 size: 16 residues. The whole variable domain, filled in from reference TRBV28 and TRBJ2-7, reads DVKVTQSSRYLVKRTGEKVFLECVQDMDHENMFWYRQDPGLGLRLIYFSYDVKMKEKGDIPEGYSVSREKKERFSLILESASTNQTSMYLCASSFPPPGGRYEQYFGPGTRLTVT.